These T cell receptor beta chains were read from a single sample in a study of beta chain features in type 1 diabetes. Only in-frame clones appear in the TCRdb table, and some are missing; sequencing was by immunoSEQ multiplex PCR. The sample has 38,000 or so clones, 50% to 75% seen once. Sequencing input: Tregs from blood. These receptors came from a woman aged 25 to 39 in good health. Both conserved end residues are part of each CDR3. D genes are given only for firm matches. Only part of the rows carry a size: once, few, many, or a class if the clone is expanded.

cdr3_nt cdr3_aa j_call clone_size v_call d_call
TGTGCCAGCAGCTTAGTTGCGATCCGGGACAGGAGCTCCTACGAGCAGTACTTC CASSLVAIRDRSSYEQYF TRBJ2-7 few TRBV7-2 TRBD1
TGCAGTGCTAGAATCGGACAGGGTCATCCCTTC CSARIGQGHPF TRBJ2-7 few TRBV20-1 TRBD1
TGTGCCAGCAGTGAAGCGCGGGGACAGGGGTCGCCCCGCCCGCAAGCTTTCTTT CASSEARGQGSPRPQAFF TRBJ1-1 . TRBV2 TRBD1
TGCAGTGCCTATCAGGGCTATGAGCAGTTCTTC CSAYQGYEQFF TRBJ2-1 few TRBV20-1 .
TGTGCCAGCAGCTTCGGACAGAGCACAGATACGCAGTATTTT CASSFGQSTDTQYF TRBJ2-3 few TRBV7-3 .
TGTGCCAGCAGCTTAGGGGGACAGATCGACGAGCAGTACTTC CASSLGGQIDEQYF TRBJ2-7 . TRBV11-2 TRBD1
TGTGCCAGCAGTGAAATAGGTAGCGTCGGCTCCTACAATGAGCAGTTCTTC CASSEIGSVGSYNEQFF TRBJ2-1 . TRBV2 .
TGTGCCAGCAGCGACACCCGTAGCGGGAGGGTGTACAATGAGCAGTTCTTC CASSDTRSGRVYNEQFF TRBJ2-1 few TRBV11-3 TRBD2
TGCAGCGTGACCCCTAGCGGGAGAAATGAGCAGTTCTTC CSVTPSGRNEQFF TRBJ2-1 few TRBV29-1 TRBD2
TGTGCCAGCAGCTCCGCCGGGAATTACTTAGGCGAGCAGTACTTC CASSSAGNYLGEQYF TRBJ2-7 . TRBV7-9 .
TGTGCCAGCAGCTTAGTAGGGGGCTGGGAAAAACTGTTTTTT CASSLVGGWEKLFF TRBJ1-4 . TRBV7-9 TRBD1
TGTGCCAGTGGGAGTAGCAATCAGCCCCAGCATTTT CASGSSNQPQHF TRBJ1-5 . TRBV6-5 .
TGTGCGAGCCGGGACAGTTTCTACAATCAGCCCCAGCATTTT CASRDSFYNQPQHF TRBJ1-5 . TRBV2 TRBD1
TGTGCCAGCAGGATAGGGGGCCCCGGCTCCTACAATGAGCAGTTCTTC CASRIGGPGSYNEQFF TRBJ2-1 . TRBV5-6 TRBD1
TGTGCCAGTAAGATGGCAGGATATAGCAATCAGCCCCAGCATTTT CASKMAGYSNQPQHF TRBJ1-5 . TRBV19 .
TGTGCCAGCAGTACCCGGACAGGGAGGCGAACAGATACGCAGTATTTT CASSTRTGRRTDTQYF TRBJ2-3 . TRBV2 TRBD1
TGTGCCAGCAGCCCCCCAGCTGGGCAGTTTTACAATGAGCAGTTCTTC CASSPPAGQFYNEQFF TRBJ2-1 few TRBV7-2 .
TGTGCCAGCAGAGGGACTAGCGGGAGGGACAGCTCCTACAATGAGCAGTTCTTC CASRGTSGRDSSYNEQFF TRBJ2-1 few TRBV2 TRBD2
TGTGCCAGCAGTTTACAGGGTCATGGCTACACCTTC CASSLQGHGYTF TRBJ1-2 few TRBV28 .
TGTGCCAGCACTATCCGGGCTAGCGGGAGACGACTCTACGAGCAGTACTTC CASTIRASGRRLYEQYF TRBJ2-7 . TRBV11-2 TRBD2
TGTGCCAGCAGTGAGCAGGGCTACGGCTACACCTTC CASSEQGYGYTF TRBJ1-2 . TRBV2 .
TGTGCCAGCAGCGTAGCAGCGGGAGGTTTCTACAATGAGCAGTTCTTC CASSVAAGGFYNEQFF TRBJ2-1 . TRBV9 TRBD2
TGTGCCAGCAGCCAACAGGGAGCGCTCGGCACAGATACGCAGTATTTT CASSQQGALGTDTQYF TRBJ2-3 . TRBV7-6 .
TGTGCTAGCAGCCCTGCAGGGGCCGAAGGCTACACCTTC CASSPAGAEGYTF TRBJ1-2 once TRBV7-7 .
TGTGCCAGCAGGGGCGGGAACAACAATGAGCAGTTCTTC CASRGGNNNEQFF TRBJ2-1 few TRBV7-2 .
TGTGCCAGCAGCCCGACACCTTACGGCGAGTACGAGCAGTACTTC CASSPTPYGEYEQYF TRBJ2-7 . TRBV4-2 .
TGCGCCAGCCACTCAGGGGTTAATCAGCCCCAGCATTTT CASHSGVNQPQHF TRBJ1-5 . TRBV23-1 .
TGTGCCAGCAGCTTAGGCACAGGGGCCCTGATGAGATATGGCTACACCTTC CASSLGTGALMRYGYTF TRBJ1-2 . TRBV7-9 TRBD1
TGTGCCAGCAACAGAGACAGGGGAAGGGAGACCCAGTACTTC CASNRDRGRETQYF TRBJ2-5 . TRBV2 TRBD1
TGCGCCAGCAGCTCCGAACGACAGGGGAGGGCAGATACGCAGTATTTT CASSSERQGRADTQYF TRBJ2-3 once TRBV5-1 .
TGCAGCGCCGTGGACAGGGGGCTAGGGTACGAGCAGTACTTC CSAVDRGLGYEQYF TRBJ2-7 . TRBV29-1 TRBD1
TGCGCCAGCAGCCGGGGACACCAATACAATGAGCAGTTCTTC CASSRGHQYNEQFF TRBJ2-1 . TRBV5-1 .
TGTGCCAGCAGCCGGACAGGGACGTACACTGAAGCTTTCTTT CASSRTGTYTEAFF TRBJ1-1 . TRBV28 TRBD1
TGTGCCAGCAGTTTCGCCCCGACAGGACTCTCCTACGAGCAGTACTTC CASSFAPTGLSYEQYF TRBJ2-7 . TRBV28 .
TGTGCCAGCAGCCCAGGACCAGGGCTCAATGAGCAGTTCTTC CASSPGPGLNEQFF TRBJ2-1 . TRBV4-2 .
TGTGCCAGCAGCGTAATCCCCGGGGCTAGCGGGAGCGGCTACAATGAGCAGTTCTTC CASSVIPGASGSGYNEQFF TRBJ2-1 . TRBV9 TRBD2
TGTGCCACCAGCAAGTTGGAGGCGACGGACTATTACAATGAGCAGTTCTTC CATSKLEATDYYNEQFF TRBJ2-1 . TRBV15 .
TGTGCCAGCAGCTTAGCGGGGACAGGGTTTTACGAGCAGTACTTC CASSLAGTGFYEQYF TRBJ2-7 once TRBV7-2 TRBD1
TGTGCCAGCAGTACCAGCGGGAGCGCGAACACCGGGGAGCTGTTTTTT CASSTSGSANTGELFF TRBJ2-2 . TRBV6-6 TRBD2
TGTGCCAGCAGTAGCACAGGGACGGGAGGCTACACCTTC CASSSTGTGGYTF TRBJ1-2 . TRBV6-5 .
TGTGCCTGGAGAGGGGGCCCGGACCCCCGGCAAGAGACCCAGTACTTC CAWRGGPDPRQETQYF TRBJ2-5 . TRBV30 TRBD1
TGTGCCAGCAGTGCTACTAGCGGGAGTAACACAGATACGCAGTATTTT CASSATSGSNTDTQYF TRBJ2-3 . TRBV6-1 TRBD2
TGTGCCAGCAGCTTGGGGGGTACTAGCGGGAGACAGACCCAGTACTTC CASSLGGTSGRQTQYF TRBJ2-5 few TRBV7-2 TRBD2
TGTGCCAGCAGTGTCCTCGGGAGGTCTATCTACAATGAGCAGTTCTTC CASSVLGRSIYNEQFF TRBJ2-1 . TRBV28 TRBD2
TGTGCCAGCTCCCGACAGGAGAACACTGAAGCTTTCTTT CASSRQENTEAFF TRBJ1-1 few TRBV18 .
TGTGCCAGCAGCTTAGCCGGGACTAGCGGGAGGGCATACGAGCAGTACTTC CASSLAGTSGRAYEQYF TRBJ2-7 . TRBV7-9 TRBD2
TGCAGCGTCAAAGCGGGGGGGTACAATGAGCAGTTCTTC CSVKAGGYNEQFF TRBJ2-1 once TRBV29-1 TRBD2
TGTGCCTGGAGTGGGCTTTATGAGCAGTTCTTC CAWSGLYEQFF TRBJ2-1 . TRBV30 .
TGTGCCAGCAGTTTAAAAGTCCCGGGAGGCCCTACCTACGAGCAGTACTTC CASSLKVPGGPTYEQYF TRBJ2-7 once TRBV27 TRBD2
TGTGCCAGCTCCAGACAGGAGAACACTGAAGCTTTCTTT CASSRQENTEAFF TRBJ1-1 few TRBV7-9 .
TGTGCCAGCAGCTTATTTACTGACACCGGGGAGCTGTTTTTT CASSLFTDTGELFF TRBJ2-2 . TRBV7-3 .
TGTGCCAGCAGCTTAATCGCAGATACGCAGTATTTT CASSLIADTQYF TRBJ2-3 few TRBV7-9 .
TGTGCCAGTAACAGGGCACCCCCTTCCGCTGGCTACACCTTC CASNRAPPSAGYTF TRBJ1-2 . TRBV19 .
TGTGCCAGCACAGGGACTAGCGAGTACAATGAGCAGTTCTTC CASTGTSEYNEQFF TRBJ2-1 few TRBV2 TRBD2
TGCGCCAGCAGCTCGGGACAGGGAGGAGGCGAGCAGTACTTC CASSSGQGGGEQYF TRBJ2-7 . TRBV5-1 TRBD1
TGTGCCAGCAGGGATAGCGGGAGGGCTGTAGATACGCAGTATTTT CASRDSGRAVDTQYF TRBJ2-3 . TRBV2 TRBD2
TGTGCCAGCAGCTTGAGCCGGGACAGGTATATGAACACTGAAGCTTTCTTT CASSLSRDRYMNTEAFF TRBJ1-1 . TRBV5-6 TRBD1
TGTGCCAGCAGTCCACGGCAGGGGGTAATAAGCAATCAGCCCCAGCATTTT CASSPRQGVISNQPQHF TRBJ1-5 . TRBV27 TRBD1
TGTGCCAGCAGTCAGACCACCGGGACAGCCTACAATGAGCAGTTCTTC CASSQTTGTAYNEQFF TRBJ2-1 . TRBV25-1 TRBD1